This TCR beta chain was profiled in a study of T cell repertoires in cytomegalovirus infection. Regarding the study as a whole: The ex vivo response showed dominance by HLA-C-restricted CMV-specific TCR beta clonotypes. Public TCR beta family frequency separated CMV-and-HLA carriers, including in an independent cohort.

The germline V gene encodes CDR1 SNHLY and CDR2 FYNNEI. V shed 4 bases and J 2 bases; nucleotides not matched to a gene: 6. This CDR3 is 15 amino acids long. From the reads, TCRdb called clonotypes with MiXCR, one entry per CDR3 protein. The sample consists of 200,000 to 250,000 distinct CDR3 sequences, 35% to 45% of them appearing once. This clonotype was seen more than once but under ten times. The antigen is undetermined. The chain carries TRBV2 and TRBJ2-7, with 9 bases aligning to TRBD2. This clonotype was sampled from a human donor in good health (CMV status not recorded). Some clones in this sample may be carry-over from other donors' samples. Material: CD8+ T cells from cultured PBMCs, obtained from culture after CMV antigen stimulation. CDR3 in amino acids: CASSVIAGDTYEQYF. The DNA for the CDR3 is TGTGCCAGCAGTGTTATAGCGGGGGATACCTACGAGCAGTACTTC. Together with reference TRBV2 and TRBJ2-7, the CDR3 gives the full variable domain: EPEVTQTPSHQVTQMGQEVILRCVPISNHLYFYWYRQILGQKVEFLVSFYNNEISEKSEIFDDQFSVERPDGSNFTLKIRSTKLEDSAMYFCASSVIAGDTYEQYFGPGTRLTVT.